The rows below give T cell receptor beta chains drawn from one sample of a study of monozygotic twins with inflammatory bowel disease. TCRdb reprocessed the 5' RACE reads, keeping one entry per CDR3 protein, no DNA. This repertoire includes around 370,000 distinct CDR3 sequences. Sequenced sample: blood. The receptor source for this set is a human donor with ulcerative colitis or Crohn's disease, or a healthy co-twin of an affected twin (not recorded which). The CDR3 runs from the conserved cysteine through the conserved F or W. The order of the fields is J gene, V gene, CDR3 protein.

>TRBJ2-1|TRBV24-1
CATSDTASGGYEQFF
>TRBJ2-2|TRBV4-2
CASSQPRPGNTGELFF
>TRBJ2-1|TRBV7-3
CASSFQQGRYEQFF
>TRBJ2-7|TRBV4-1
CASSQGFGTSYEQYF
>TRBJ1-5|TRBV20-1
CSADRGGNQPQHF
>TRBJ1-5|TRBV10-3
CAISESGGANQPQHF
>TRBJ2-1|TRBV6-2/TRBV6-3
CASRGQGQILNEQFF
>TRBJ1-4|TRBV27
CASSRQGEAFANEKLFF
>TRBJ1-4|TRBV27
CASSSGVTTNEKLFF
>TRBJ2-2|TRBV12-3/TRBV12-4
CASSFGWRGTGELFF
>TRBJ2-7|TRBV5-1
CASSSNGRSTFEQYF
>TRBJ1-1|TRBV5-1
CASSLGQGSNTEAFF
>TRBJ1-5|TRBV2
CASSRLGRQGGNQPQHF
>TRBJ2-7|TRBV6-2/TRBV6-3
CASNLMDFYEQYF
>TRBJ2-5|TRBV2
CASSPPSEETQYF
>TRBJ2-7|TRBV4-3
CASSQDSGSTYYEQYF
>TRBJ1-4|TRBV4-2
CASSQKAGTGAEKLFF
>TRBJ2-5|TRBV6-4
CASSAWGPSYQETQYF
>TRBJ1-5|TRBV7-8
CASSLSSGGNQPQHF
>TRBJ2-1|TRBV12-3/TRBV12-4
CASFGPQGASNEQFF
>TRBJ2-7|TRBV12-3/TRBV12-4
CASSLEGLAGLRRNEQYF
>TRBJ2-2|TRBV5-5
CASSLGLAGATNTGELFF
>TRBJ2-2|TRBV28
CASSLALAGGEELFF
>TRBJ1-1|TRBV5-1
CASSLRGRGNTEAFF
>TRBJ1-1|TRBV5-1
CASSQSGTQTRNTEAFF
>TRBJ1-5|TRBV7-2
CASSLGGQFNQPQHF
>TRBJ1-1|TRBV7-2
CASSGAGTVNTEAFF
>TRBJ2-5|TRBV24-1
CATSDLTEPETQYF
>TRBJ1-5|TRBV5-5
CASSPSTGQRNQPQHF
>TRBJ1-5|TRBV12-3/TRBV12-4
CASSPIHSNQPQHF
>TRBJ1-6|TRBV6-2/TRBV6-3
CASSPDCSSYNSPLHF
>TRBJ2-1|TRBV24-1
CATSDWALNEQFF
>TRBJ2-3|TRBV4-2
CASSPLDGGWTDTQYF
>TRBJ1-2|TRBV7-8
CASSFEAYGYTF
>TRBJ2-5|TRBV2
CASNPPGGRETQYF
>TRBJ2-3|TRBV6-1
CASSPTAGVTDTQYF
>TRBJ1-1|TRBV20-1
CSARAGTGYTEAFF
>TRBJ2-7|TRBV5-6
CASSSGGMQYF
>TRBJ1-1|TRBV12-3/TRBV12-4
CASIPDTNTEAFF
>TRBJ1-2|TRBV7-9
CASSLTGRTNGYTF
>TRBJ2-2|TRBV24-1
CATSDSEAGTAGELFF
>TRBJ2-7|TRBV6-1
CASRTGDGPYEQYF
>TRBJ2-1|TRBV5-5
CASSSRDRGRFFIEQFF
>TRBJ1-3|TRBV7-6
CASSQGAADSGNTIYF
>TRBJ2-7|TRBV7-9
CASSLGRGASSYEQYF
>TRBJ1-1|TRBV20-1
CSASDSAYDTEAFF
>TRBJ1-1|TRBV5-1
CASSGLPQGTEAFF
>TRBJ2-7|TRBV25-1
CASSDLRRQGASRHEQYF
>TRBJ1-2|TRBV18
CASSPLRDGYTF
>TRBJ1-5|TRBV20-1
CSARAGFQPQHF